Here is one T cell receptor beta chain with its context. What it recognizes is unknown. Only in-frame clones appear in the TCRdb table, and some are missing; sequencing was by immunoSEQ multiplex PCR. The repertoire holds roughly 60,000 clones, with 70% to 85% as singletons. The data were obtained in a study of T cell responses to AZD1222 COVID-19 vaccine. Findings and caveats of the study: Repertoires were obtained solely post-peak T cell response. Seropositive status at baseline applied to only a handful of AZD1222 recipients. The CD4 TCRs associated with vaccination extended across spike and predominated at 160-218 and 743-854. A reported finding is that nearly half of spike-specific TCRs target unmutated variant regions.

This receptor was identified in an adult in good health. Sample: peripheral blood, taken on day 0 of AZD1222 vaccination.

The CDR3 is CASSFDPWETQYF. The DNA of the CDR3 is TGTGCCAGCAGTTTTGACCCCTGGGAGACCCAGTACTTC. The chain links TRBV6-2 or TRBV6-3 to TRBJ2-5; D gene uncertain. The CDR3 is made up of 13 amino acids. CDR1 is MNHEY, CDR2 SVGEGT, per germline. V lost 4 bases to trimming and J lost 5 bases, with 11 bases between them.